This is a list of T cell receptor beta chains from one sample in a study of cytomegalovirus exposure and HLA in healthy donors. Only in-frame clones appear in the TCRdb table, and some are missing; sequencing was by immunoSEQ multiplex PCR. The data show 200,000 or so clones, more than 80% seen once. Source material: PBMCs. Receptor source: a man aged 18 to 30 in good health and CMV-seropositive. The CDR3 runs from the conserved cysteine through the conserved F or W. The D gene is left open where the match is weak. Only part of the rows carry a size: once, few, many, or a class if the clone is expanded.

TRBJ2-7 NA TRBV28 NA TGTGCCAGCATCGGCGGTAATGCGTACGAGCAGTACTTC CASIGGNAYEQYF
TRBJ2-3 TRBD2 TRBV18 NA TGTGCCAGCTCACCGCTAGCGGCGGTTGGAGATACGCAGTATTTT CASSPLAAVGDTQYF
TRBJ2-6 NA TRBV29-1 NA TGCAGCGTTGGTCTTGGGGCCAACGTCCTGACTTTC CSVGLGANVLTF
TRBJ2-5 TRBD2 TRBV19 once TGTGCCAGTAGTTGGGTAGCGGGAGGAGAGACCCAGTACTTC CASSWVAGGETQYF
TRBJ1-2 NA TRBV9 NA TGTGCCAGCAGCGTAGGCCTTCTTGGACATGCGCCTCTGTTC CASSVGLLGHAPLF
TRBJ1-4 NA TRBV7-6 NA TGTGCCAGCAGCTTAGTAGCAAATGAAAAACTGTTTTTT CASSLVANEKLFF
TRBJ2-1 NA TRBV7-9 NA TGTGCCAGTACTACCGGATCCAATGAGCAGTTCTTC CASTTGSNEQFF
TRBJ2-2 TRBD2 TRBV5-1 once TGCGCCAGCAGCAATAGCGGGAGGGCCGTCGGGGAGCTGTTTTTT CASSNSGRAVGELFF
TRBJ1-2 NA TRBV5-1 NA TGCGCCAGCAGCACGGAGGGAGACTATAACTATGGCTACACCTTC CASSTEGDYNYGYTF
TRBJ2-3 TRBD2 TRBV25-1 once TGTGCCAGCTCCCTAGCGGGTTCAACAGATACGCAGTATTTT CASSLAGSTDTQYF
TRBJ2-7 TRBD2 TRBV5-6 many TGTGCCAGCAGCTGGACTAGCGGGAGGGCCTCCTACGAGCAGTACTTC CASSWTSGRASYEQYF
TRBJ2-1 NA TRBV9 NA TGTGCCAGCAGCGTAGAAACTAGCCACGATGAGCAGTTCTTC CASSVETSHDEQFF
TRBJ1-1 TRBD1 TRBV2 NA TGTGCCACCAAACAGGGGGCCCCTGAAGCTTTCTTT CATKQGAPEAFF
TRBJ1-1 NA TRBV6-5 NA TGTGCCAGCAGTTACGTGGGGGGCACTGAAGCTTTCTTT CASSYVGGTEAFF
TRBJ2-1 TRBD2 TRBV7-8 once TGTGCCAGCTCGATCGGAGCGGGAGTAACTGAGAATGAGCAGTTCTTC CASSIGAGVTENEQFF
TRBJ2-2 TRBD1 TRBV29-1 once TGCAGCGTTGACGTGGGGCCGGGACAGGGGGCGAGAAACACCGGGGAGCTGTTTTTT CSVDVGPGQGARNTGELFF
TRBJ1-4 NA TRBV30 NA TGTGCCAGATCCAGGGCAGGGAATGAAAAACTGTTTTTT CARSRAGNEKLFF
TRBJ2-3 NA TRBV7-7 NA TGTGCCAGCAGCCTAGGCGCCAGCACAGATACGCAGTATTTT CASSLGASTDTQYF
TRBJ2-2 TRBD1 TRBV7-6 NA TGTGCCAGCAGCTCGGGACAGGGGGACACCGGGGAGCTGTTTTTT CASSSGQGDTGELFF
TRBJ2-1 NA TRBV9 NA TGTGCCAGCAGTTACATTGACAATGAGCAGTTCTTC CASSYIDNEQFF
TRBJ2-5 TRBD1 TRBV9 NA TGTGCCAGCAGCGTAAACCGGGACAGGGGAGGGGAGACCCAGTACTTC CASSVNRDRGGETQYF
TRBJ1-1 NA TRBV30 NA TGTGCCTGGGCTATGGGGGGGGCGGGTGCTTTCTTT CAWAMGGAGAFF
TRBJ1-2 NA TRBV28 NA TGTGCCAGCAGTTACGTGATAGAGGCGGAGGCCACTAACTATGGCTACACCTTC CASSYVIEAEATNYGYTF
TRBJ2-2 TRBD2 TRBV7-2 NA TGTGCCAGCAGCTTTAAGGGTAGCGGGAGACCCCCCGGGGAGCTGTTTTTT CASSFKGSGRPPGELFF
TRBJ2-7 NA TRBV19 NA TGTGCCAGTAGTATAGGGACAACCTACGAGCAGTACTTC CASSIGTTYEQYF
TRBJ2-7 NA TRBV15 few TGTGCCACCAGCAGAGGACAACCTGCCTACGAGCAGTACTTC CATSRGQPAYEQYF
TRBJ1-3 NA TRBV18 NA TGTGCCAGCTCACTCGGACAGTACCGGAGCACCATATATTTT CASSLGQYRSTIYF
TRBJ2-1 NA TRBV27 NA TGTGCCAGCAGTTTCGTCGGAGAATATCTTGAGCAGTTCTTC CASSFVGEYLEQFF
TRBJ2-7 TRBD1 TRBV28 NA TGTGCCAGCAGTTTCCCGGGACAGAATTTAAAATTCTCCTACGAGCAGTACTTC CASSFPGQNLKFSYEQYF
TRBJ1-2 TRBD1 TRBV6-6 once TGTGCCAGCAGTCAGGACAGGAGAGGCTACACCTTC CASSQDRRGYTF
TRBJ1-4 NA TRBV28 NA TGTGCCATCCCGGGGGGAGGGAATGAAAAACTGTTTTTT CAIPGGGNEKLFF
TRBJ2-1 NA TRBV18 NA TGTGCCAGCTCACCACCATCCATCATACGCGGGAATGAGCAGTTCTTC CASSPPSIIRGNEQFF
TRBJ1-5 NA TRBV7-8 NA TGTGCCAGCAGCCATCAGGGTTCCAATCAGCCCCAGCATTTT CASSHQGSNQPQHF
TRBJ2-7 NA TRBV11-3 NA TGTGCCAGCAGCTTGCTAGCCGAGCAGTACTTC CASSLLAEQYF
TRBJ2-7 TRBD2 TRBV10-3 NA TGTGCCATCAGTGATACGGCGGGAGACTCCTACGAGCAGTACTTC CAISDTAGDSYEQYF
TRBJ1-4 NA TRBV28 NA TGTGCCAGCAGGGCCTCGGGGGGCCATAATGAAAAACTGTTTTTT CASRASGGHNEKLFF
TRBJ2-7 TRBD2 TRBV4-2 NA TGTGCCAGCAGCCAAGGAATGGCGGGAGAGGGCAACGAGCAGTACTTC CASSQGMAGEGNEQYF
TRBJ1-2 NA TRBV28 NA TGTGCCAGCAGTCTTGTCGGCGGGGGCGGCTATGGCTACACCTTC CASSLVGGGGYGYTF
TRBJ2-5 TRBD1 TRBV9 NA TGTGCCAGCAGCGCAGCCCGGGACAGGGTCGACGAGACCCAGTACTTC CASSAARDRVDETQYF
TRBJ2-6 NA TRBV5-4 NA TGTGCCAGCAGCTTGCCGGGGGACTCTGGGGCCAACGTCCTGACTTTC CASSLPGDSGANVLTF
TRBJ1-5 TRBD1 TRBV19 NA TGTGCCAGTACTCAGGGACAGGGGGCTAAGCCCCAGCATTTT CASTQGQGAKPQHF
TRBJ1-3 TRBD1 TRBV6-6 NA TGTGCCAGCATGCCGGGACAGAGAAACACCATATATTTT CASMPGQRNTIYF
TRBJ2-1 TRBD2 TRBV9 NA TGTGCCAGCAGCGTAGAGGGTAGCGGGAACAATGAGCAGTTCTTC CASSVEGSGNNEQFF
TRBJ2-3 TRBD2 TRBV7-2 many TGTGCCAGCAGCTCCTTACTAGCGTCAGATACGCAGTATTTT CASSSLLASDTQYF
TRBJ2-1 NA TRBV7-2 NA TGTGCCAGCAGCCCTTCGGTAGCGGAATACAATGAGCAGTTCTTC CASSPSVAEYNEQFF
TRBJ2-4 NA TRBV30 NA TGTGCCTGGAGTGTACAAGGCGGGCCCCGTGACATTCAGTACTTC CAWSVQGGPRDIQYF
TRBJ2-7 NA TRBV28 NA TGTGCCAGCAGCTTACAGGTAGATATTGGCTACGAGCAGTACTTC CASSLQVDIGYEQYF
TRBJ2-1 TRBD1 TRBV7-7 NA TGTGCCAGCAGCCCCCGGGACAGGGGCGTCAATGAGCAGTTCTTC CASSPRDRGVNEQFF
TRBJ1-1 TRBD1 TRBV2 NA TGTGCCAGCAGTCGGGACAGGGTCCCTGAAGCTTTCTTT CASSRDRVPEAFF
TRBJ2-7 TRBD2 TRBV28 NA TGTGCCAGCAGTTTAACGGCGGGAGGGTTGGGGGAGCAGTACTTC CASSLTAGGLGEQYF
TRBJ2-7 NA TRBV16 few TGTGCCAGCAGCCAATCCCACAGGACCGAGCAGTACTTC CASSQSHRTEQYF
TRBJ2-5 NA TRBV6-5 NA TGTGCCAGCTCGGCGGTCCAAGAGACCCAGTACTTC CASSAVQETQYF
TRBJ1-5 NA TRBV28 NA TGTGCCAGCACCCCTTCGGGGTATCAGCCCCAGCATTTT CASTPSGYQPQHF
TRBJ1-5 NA TRBV6-1 few TGTGCCAGCAGTGAACAGGGCGGTCAGCCCCAGCATTTT CASSEQGGQPQHF
TRBJ2-1 NA TRBV27 NA TGTGCCAGCAGTCGTACGGGTCTAGCGCGCTACAATGAGCAGTTCTTC CASSRTGLARYNEQFF
TRBJ2-7 NA TRBV7-2 NA TGTGCCAGCAGCCCTTACCTAGCCGAGCAGTACTTC CASSPYLAEQYF
TRBJ2-7 NA TRBV9 once TGTGCCAGCAGCGTAGGTCCCCTCTACGAGCAGTACTTC CASSVGPLYEQYF
TRBJ1-5 TRBD1 TRBV2 NA TGTGCCAGCAGACAGGGGCTTGGCAATCAGCCCCAGCATTTT CASRQGLGNQPQHF
TRBJ2-1 TRBD2 TRBV19 NA TGTGCCAGTAGTATGACTAGCGGGAGCTCCTACAATGAGCAGTTCTTC CASSMTSGSSYNEQFF
TRBJ1-2 NA TRBV9 NA TGTGCCAGCAGCGTGGGGCAGCGGGACTATGGCTACACCTTC CASSVGQRDYGYTF